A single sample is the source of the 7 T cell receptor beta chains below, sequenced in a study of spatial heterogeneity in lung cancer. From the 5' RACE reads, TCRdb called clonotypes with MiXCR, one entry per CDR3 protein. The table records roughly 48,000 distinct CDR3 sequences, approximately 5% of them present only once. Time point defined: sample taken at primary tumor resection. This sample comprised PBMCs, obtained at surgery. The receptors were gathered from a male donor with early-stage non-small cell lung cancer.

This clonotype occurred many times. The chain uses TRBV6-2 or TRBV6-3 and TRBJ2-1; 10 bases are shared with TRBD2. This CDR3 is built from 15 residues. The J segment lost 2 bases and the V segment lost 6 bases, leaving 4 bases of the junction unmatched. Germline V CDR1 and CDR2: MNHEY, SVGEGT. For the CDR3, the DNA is TGTGCCAGCAGAGATAGCGGGAGGCCCTACAATGAGCAGTTCTTC. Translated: CASRDSGRPYNEQFF.

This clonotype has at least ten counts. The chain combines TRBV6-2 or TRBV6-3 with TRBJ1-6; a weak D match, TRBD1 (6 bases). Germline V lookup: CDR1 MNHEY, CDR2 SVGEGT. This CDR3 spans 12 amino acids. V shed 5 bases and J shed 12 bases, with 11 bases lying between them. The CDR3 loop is CASSRQALPLHF. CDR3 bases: TGTGCCAGCAGTCGACAGGCCTTACCCCTCCACTTT.

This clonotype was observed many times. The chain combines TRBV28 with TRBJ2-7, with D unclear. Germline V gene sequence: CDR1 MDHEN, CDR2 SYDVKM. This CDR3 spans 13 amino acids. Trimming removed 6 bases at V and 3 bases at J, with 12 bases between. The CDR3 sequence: CASSRSLDYEQYF. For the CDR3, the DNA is TGTGCCAGCAGCCGGTCGCTTGACTACGAGCAGTACTTC. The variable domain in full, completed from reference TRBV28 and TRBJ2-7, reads DVKVTQSSRYLVKRTGEKVFLECVQDMDHENMFWYRQDPGLGLRLIYFSYDVKMKEKGDIPEGYSVSREKKERFSLILESASTNQTSMYLCASSRSLDYEQYFGPGTRLTVT.

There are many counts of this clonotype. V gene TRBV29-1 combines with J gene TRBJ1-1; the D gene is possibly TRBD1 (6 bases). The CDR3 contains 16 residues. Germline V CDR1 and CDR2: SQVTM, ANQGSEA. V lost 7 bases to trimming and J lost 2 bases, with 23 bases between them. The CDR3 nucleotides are TGCAGCGCTTCAGGGGTCCCCTCCCTGGGAAACACTGAAGCTTTCTTT. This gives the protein CSASGVPSLGNTEAFF.

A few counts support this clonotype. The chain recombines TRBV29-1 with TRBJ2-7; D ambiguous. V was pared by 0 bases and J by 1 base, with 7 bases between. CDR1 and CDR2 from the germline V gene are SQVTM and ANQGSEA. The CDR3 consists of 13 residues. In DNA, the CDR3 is TGCAGCGTTGAAGATCTTCAGTCCTACGAGCAGTACTTC. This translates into CSVEDLQSYEQYF.

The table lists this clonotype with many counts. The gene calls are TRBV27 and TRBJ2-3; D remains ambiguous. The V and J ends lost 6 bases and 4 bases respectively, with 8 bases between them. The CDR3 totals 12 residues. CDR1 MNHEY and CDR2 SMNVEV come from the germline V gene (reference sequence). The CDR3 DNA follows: TGTGCCAGCAGCCTCTTCGCAGATACGCAGTATTTT. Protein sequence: CASSLFADTQYF.

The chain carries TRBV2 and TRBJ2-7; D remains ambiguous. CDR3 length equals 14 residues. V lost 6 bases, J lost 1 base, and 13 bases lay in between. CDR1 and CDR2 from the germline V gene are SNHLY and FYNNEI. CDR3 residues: CASRKQFRSYEQYF. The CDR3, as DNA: TGTGCCAGCAGAAAACAGTTCAGATCCTACGAGCAGTACTTC.